The entry below describes one T cell receptor (beta chain). Its antigen is not known. Germline V CDR1 and CDR2: SGHRS, YFSETQ. The length of the CDR3 is 15 residues. J was trimmed by 5 bases and V by 2 bases; bases with no gene match: 8. This record comes from a study of T cell repertoires in cytomegalovirus infection. About the research overall: Public TCR beta signature analysis indicated the presence of both CMV infection and matching HLA type.

TCRdb re-called the reads with MiXCR, one entry per CDR3 protein. The sample holds about 770,000 distinct CDR3 sequences, 25% to 35% seen once. The specimen was cultured CD8+ T cells from PBMCs, collected from culture after CMV antigen stimulation. The chain combines TRBV5-1 with TRBJ2-7, with 9 bases aligning to TRBD1. This TCR came from a human donor in good health (CMV status not recorded). Some clones in this sample may be carry-over from other donors' samples. CDR3 bases: TGCGCCAGCAGCTTCTCCGGGACAGGGTACCACGAGCAGTACTTC. This codes for CASSFSGTGYHEQYF.